Sequencing of this TCR beta chain was carried out in a study of T cell changes during pregnancy in multiple sclerosis (dated by TCRdb to between 2018 and 2021). About the full investigation: In women with multiple sclerosis, the researchers looked at how the T cell repertoire shifted as pregnancy progressed.

The germline V gene provides CDR1 SNHLY and CDR2 FYNNEI. The CDR3 starts with the cysteine, ends with the phenylalanine, and has 13 residues. Just CDR3 DNA is preserved here, 39 bases in frame from base 1. Trimming takes 4 bases from V and 6 bases from J, and the germline ends sit 12 bases apart. Concerning this clone itself: It lacks a known antigen. Base-call qualities are not available, and no considerably larger clone is one nucleotide away.

The library came from the immunoSEQ multiplex PCR assay. Entries here come from immuneACCESS through TCRdb and include only in-frame sequences with V and J called. Some clones fail to appear in such tables; in the studies checked, an unresolved V gene covers under half of the shortfall, and the cause of the remainder is unknown. The sample contains about 100,000 clones, just over 90% of them found a single time. Of the sample, just over 0.75% falls within the top ten clones. This clonotype was obtained from a female donor in good health, enrolled as a control in a pregnancy study. The chain is encoded by TRBV2 joined to TRBJ1-2, with TRBD1 tentatively as D gene (6 bases match). Source: peripheral blood, taken in the second trimester of pregnancy. In nucleotide form, the sequence is TGTGCCAGCAGTGTGCAGGGGTTGGATGGCTACACCTTC. This yields the protein CASSVQGLDGYTF.